The next 29 T cell receptor beta chains were all read from a single sample in a study of blood T cell repertoires in COVID-19. Produced via immunoSEQ multiplex PCR; TCRdb's table is partial and in-frame only. The sample has fewer than 250,000 clones; roughly 84% are singletons. Sequences were obtained from PBMCs or T cells enriched from blood (not recorded which). Receptor source: a woman in her thirties or forties who had recovered from COVID-19.

This rearrangement joins TRBV4-1 to TRBJ2-3; D not resolved. CDR1 is MGHRA, CDR2 YSYEKL, per germline. Trimming took 3 bases from V and 4 from J, leaving 11 bases between them. The CDR3 extends over 14 amino acids. CDR3 in amino acids: CASSHVAGPDTQYF. The CDR3 DNA reads as TGCGCCAGCAGCCATGTGGCAGGTCCAGATACGCAGTATTTT.

This clone has more than one count but fewer than ten. The chain is built from TRBV28 and TRBJ1-5; TRBD1 is a possible D gene (5 bases). The germline V gene encodes CDR1 MDHEN and CDR2 SYDVKM. The CDR3 contains 16 residues. V was pared by 2 bases and J by 7 bases, with 18 bases between. The CDR3 protein is CASSLSLGRVYQPQHF. The CDR3, as DNA: TGTGCCAGCAGTTTAAGCCTAGGCAGGGTATACCAGCCCCAGCATTTT.

The rearrangement uses TRBV29-1 and TRBJ1-1, with a tentative D call TRBD1 (5 bases). V lost 4 bases to trimming and J lost 3 bases, with 6 bases between them. From germline, CDR1 is SQVTM and CDR2 ANQGSEA. The CDR3 contains 11 residues. The CDR3 sequence is CSVGRDTEAFF. The CDR3 DNA reads as TGCAGCGTTGGCAGGGACACTGAAGCTTTCTTT.

The V call is TRBV7-9, the J call TRBJ2-7, with TRBD2 matching over 9 bases. V trimming: 5 bases; J trimming: 5 bases; junction bases outside the gene matches: 13. There are 16 residues in the CDR3. Germline CDR1 is SEHNR and CDR2 is FQNEAQ (reference sequence). The CDR3 is CASSLLTAGGPHEQYF. CDR3 nucleotide sequence: TGTGCCAGCAGCCTCCTAACGGCGGGAGGGCCCCACGAGCAGTACTTC.

V and J are TRBV24-1 and TRBJ2-3; D remains ambiguous. Trimming left V 1 base short and J 6 bases short, with 10 bases between. Germline CDR1 KGHDR, CDR2 SFDVKD. The CDR3 covers 14 residues. This chain's CDR3 is CATSDFPDMDTQYF. In DNA, the CDR3 is TGTGCCACCAGTGATTTCCCAGATATGGATACGCAGTATTTT.

J is TRBJ2-3 and V is TRBV7-9, with TRBD2 matching over 12 bases. Germline CDR1 and CDR2: SEHNR and FQNEAQ (reference sequence). The CDR3 contains 18 residues. Losses at the gene ends were 0 bases for V and 0 bases for J; bases not matched to a gene: 4. The CDR3 DNA reads as TGTGCCAGCAGCTTAGCCCTACTAGCGGGAGGCAGCACAGATACGCAGTATTTT. It codes for CASSLALLAGGSTDTQYF.

V and J are TRBV6-5 and TRBJ1-4; 8 nucleotides align to TRBD1. The J segment lost 5 bases and the V segment lost 7 bases, leaving 6 bases of the junction unmatched. This CDR3 spans 14 amino acids. From germline, CDR1 is MNHEY and CDR2 SVGAGI. The chain's CDR3 is CASNGQGGNEKLFF. CDR3 sequence (DNA): TGTGCCAGCAATGGACAGGGTGGGAATGAAAAACTGTTTTTT.

The chain recombines TRBV7-2 with TRBJ1-2; D might be TRBD1 (6 bases). CDR3 length equals 18 residues. The germline V gene encodes CDR1 SGHTA and CDR2 FQGNSA. The germline V and J ends were trimmed by 1 base and 8 bases, with 26 bases remaining between them. This CDR3 is CASSLGSNLIMTGGGYTF. The CDR3 DNA sequence: TGTGCCAGCAGCTTAGGGTCAAATCTAATTATGACAGGAGGAGGCTACACCTTC.

This clone was seen only once. The CDR3 here is CASSLGYSSSYEQYF. CDR3 sequence (DNA): TGTGCCAGCAGCTTGGGGTATTCGAGCTCCTACGAGCAGTACTTC. The V and J genes are TRBV5-4 and TRBJ2-7; D unclear. The CDR3 has 15 residues. Germline V gene lookup returns CDR1 SGHNT and CDR2 YYREEE (reference sequence). Between the trimmed V and J ends, which lost 0 bases and 0 bases, there was a span of 10 bases.

This clone was detected once. At one boundary the junction diverges from the germline segment, which might be a read error. The chain combines TRBV7-2 with TRBJ1-2, with D possibly being TRBD1 (5 bases). Per the germline V gene, CDR1 is SGHTA and CDR2 is FQGNSA. CDR3 size: 11 residues. CDR3 in DNA: TGTGCCAGCAGCCAAGGGGCGTTGGTAGCTTTC. Amino acids: CASSQGALVAF.

The rearrangement joins TRBV7-9 to TRBJ2-5; 9 bases fit TRBD2. CDR3 length: 16 residues. Germline V gives CDR1 SEHNR, CDR2 FQNEAQ (reference sequence). J was trimmed by 3 bases and V by 1 base; bases with no gene match: 6. The CDR3 nucleotides read TGTGCCAGCAGCTTAGTGCTAGCGGGAATAAAAGAGACCCAGTACTTC. Protein product: CASSLVLAGIKETQYF.

Points on this clone: It may be a read error: a sequence one base away is much more abundant. V is TRBV3-1 (or the pseudogene TRBV3-2) and J is TRBJ2-3; D unresolved. The CDR3 sequence is 12 residues long. In germline, CDR1 is LGHDT, CDR2 YNNKEL (reference sequence). Trimming stripped 4 bases from V and 0 bases from J, with 2 bases between. In DNA, the CDR3 is TGTGCCAGCAGCCTAAGCACAGATACGCAGTATTTT. Translating gives CASSLSTDTQYF.

The gene calls are TRBV6-2 or TRBV6-3 and TRBJ1-2; 10 bases are a match to TRBD1. The CDR3 has 16 amino acids. V dropped 5 bases and J dropped 3; count of bases not matched to a gene: 9. Germline lookup yields CDR1 MNHEY and CDR2 SVGEGT. In nucleotides, the CDR3 is TGTGCCAGCAGTCGGAAGACAGGGGGCAAGGACTATGGCTACACCTTC. Its translation: CASSRKTGGKDYGYTF.

The rearrangement links TRBV28 to TRBJ2-1; 9 positions agree with TRBD2. V dropped 6 bases and J dropped 5; count of bases not matched to a gene: 14. The CDR3 extends over 17 amino acids. Per germline, CDR1 MDHEN and CDR2 SYDVKM. DNA of the CDR3: TGTGCCAGCAGGATCGGATATAGCGGGAGAGGACACAATGAGCAGTTCTTC. Residues: CASRIGYSGRGHNEQFF.

On this clone itself: This same CDR3 is encoded by further DNA sequences in the sample. This chain links TRBV29-1 with TRBJ1-2; 9 bases map to TRBD1. Germline trimming cut 6 bases from V and 4 bases from J; bases unmatched to any gene: 6. The CDR3 loop spans 13 amino acids. CDR1 is SQVTM, CDR2 ANQGSEA, per germline. The CDR3 sequence: CSVRTGEGYGYTF. The CDR3 DNA follows: TGCAGCGTGCGGACAGGGGAAGGCTATGGCTACACCTTC.

The genes are TRBV29-1 and TRBJ2-5; 8 nucleotides agree with TRBD2. V lost 4 bases, J lost 5 bases, and 9 bases stayed unmatched. This CDR3 has 14 residues. The germline CDR1 and CDR2 sequences are SQVTM and ANQGSEA. The CDR3 nucleotides are TGCAGCGTTGCGATAAGCGGGAGTGGGGAGACCCAGTACTTC. Its translation: CSVAISGSGETQYF.

This sequence joins TRBV7-9 and TRBJ2-3; D remains unclear. V was clipped by 2 bases and J by 1 base, with 4 bases between them. Germline loops: CDR1 SEHNR, CDR2 FQNEAQ (reference sequence). The CDR3 is made up of 13 amino acids. CDR3 protein: CASSLTGTDTQYF. CDR3 nucleotide sequence: TGTGCCAGCAGCTTAACAGGCACAGATACGCAGTATTTT.

The genes are TRBV4-1 and TRBJ1-6, with no clear D. V was clipped by 4 bases and J by 0 bases, with 10 bases between them. Germline loops: CDR1 MGHRA, CDR2 YSYEKL. The CDR3 spans 16 residues. DNA of the CDR3: TGCGCCAGCAGCCCAGTCTCAGGCTCCTATAATTCACCCCTCCACTTT. Its protein product is CASSPVSGSYNSPLHF.

The chain is built from TRBV11-2 and TRBJ2-5; the match to TRBD2 covers 14 bases. V was clipped by 7 bases and J by 2 bases; unmatched bases: 9. Germline V gives CDR1 SGHAT, CDR2 FQNNGV. The CDR3 runs 17 residues. In nucleotides, the CDR3 is TGTGCCAGCACCACCGGGACTAGCGGGAGTTGGCAAGAGACCCAGTACTTC. It is translated as CASTTGTSGSWQETQYF.

The chain combines TRBV5-3 with TRBJ1-6; 11 bases align to TRBD1. TRBV5-3 is noted as an ORF with a role that remains uncertain. J lost 9 bases, V lost 0 bases, and 2 bases had no gene match. This CDR3 has 15 amino acids. The chain's CDR3 is CARSLVGTGGSPLHF. The CDR3 DNA is TGTGCCAGAAGCTTGGTGGGGACAGGGGGTTCACCCCTCCACTTT.

This clone was seen only once. J is TRBJ2-3 and V is TRBV3-1 (or the pseudogene TRBV3-2); 12 bases map to TRBD2. V lost 4 bases, J lost 3 bases, and 5 bases stayed unmatched. This CDR3 is 16 amino acids long. CDR1 is LGHDT and CDR2 is YNNKEL in the germline V gene (reference sequence). Here the CDR3 DNA reads TGTGCCAGCAGCCTGACTAGCGGGAGTTTGACAGATACGCAGTATTTT. This gives the protein CASSLTSGSLTDTQYF.

The chain combines TRBV2 with TRBJ1-4; 11 nucleotides agree with TRBD1. CDR3 length: 14 residues. The V gene end was trimmed by 6 bases and the J gene end by 8 bases; junction bases not matched to a gene: 5. Germline loops: CDR1 SNHLY, CDR2 FYNNEI. This chain's CDR3 is CASSVDRGHEKLFF. DNA for the CDR3: TGTGCCAGCAGCGTGGACAGGGGGCACGAAAAACTGTTTTTT. Full variable domain (outside the CDR3, taken from reference TRBV2 and TRBJ1-4): EPEVTQTPSHQVTQMGQEVILRCVPISNHLYFYWYRQILGQKVEFLVSFYNNEISEKSEIFDDQFSVERPDGSNFTLKIRSTKLEDSAMYFCASSVDRGHEKLFFGSGTQLSVL.

This clone came up many times. Different DNA sequences within this sample yield the same CDR3. V and J are TRBV3-1 (or the pseudogene TRBV3-2) and TRBJ2-7, with 10 nucleotides matching TRBD2. Germline V CDR1 and CDR2: LGHDT, YNNKEL (reference sequence). V was clipped by 4 bases and J by 1 base; unmatched bases: 1. The CDR3 runs 14 residues. CDR3 sequence reads: CASSRTSGSYEQYF. Written as DNA, the CDR3 is TGTGCCAGCAGCCGGACTAGCGGATCCTACGAGCAGTACTTC.

This chain connects TRBV30 to TRBJ2-1; 11 bases are a match to TRBD2. The trim removed 5 bases at V and 7 bases at J, leaving 7 bases unmatched. Germline lookup yields CDR1 GTSNPN and CDR2 SVGIG (reference sequence). The CDR3 spans 14 residues. The CDR3 nucleotides read TGTGCCTGGTGGGGACTAGCGGCGTCAAATGAGCAGTTCTTC. This sequence encodes CAWWGLAASNEQFF.

This rearrangement joins TRBV28 to TRBJ1-2; 7 bases align to TRBD1. J was trimmed by 6 bases and V by 4 bases; bases with no gene match: 11. This CDR3 contains 15 residues. Germline lookup yields CDR1 MDHEN and CDR2 SYDVKM. The CDR3 nucleotides read TGTGCCAGCAGTTCGCTCAGACAGGGAAGAGATGGCTACACCTTC. Translating it yields CASSSLRQGRDGYTF.

This clone was detected a few times. The chain has TRBV27 and TRBJ1-3; no clear D. The CDR3 spans 13 residues. Germline assignment: CDR1 MNHEY and CDR2 SMNVEV (reference sequence). V gave up 3 bases and J gave up 4 bases, with 7 bases separating them. CDR3 region: CASSFGVGNTIYF. The CDR3 region has the DNA TGTGCCAGCAGTTTCGGGGTCGGAAACACCATATATTTT.

The V gene is TRBV5-1, the J gene TRBJ2-2; 9 positions agree with TRBD1. Germline V gene lookup returns CDR1 SGHRS and CDR2 YFSETQ. The length of the CDR3 is 14 residues. J gave up 4 bases and V 7 bases, and 5 bases lay outside the gene matches. The CDR3 protein is CASWETGGTGELFF. The CDR3 DNA reads TGCGCCAGCTGGGAGACAGGGGGCACCGGGGAGCTGTTTTTT.

This clone was picked up a small number of times. The chain employs TRBV9 and TRBJ1-1; the D gene is possibly TRBD1 (5 bases). Deletions cut 9 bases from V and 7 bases from J, with 28 bases between. The CDR3 runs 16 residues. CDR1 is SGDLS, CDR2 YYNGEE, per germline. CDR3 region: CATAGGRRQPDDEAFF. The CDR3, as DNA: TGTGCCACCGCCGGGGGACGAAGACAGCCGGACGATGAAGCTTTCTTT. Full variable domain (remainder filled in from reference TRBV9 and TRBJ1-1): DSGVTQTPKHLITATGQRVTLRCSPRSGDLSVYWYQQSLDQGLQFLIQYYNGEERAKGNILERFSAQQFPDLHSELNLSSLELGDSALYFCATAGGRRQPDDEAFFGQGTRLTVV.

This chain joins TRBV7-9 and TRBJ2-3; 7 bases are a match to TRBD2. Germline CDR1 reads SEHNR; CDR2 reads FQNEAQ (reference sequence). V gave up 7 bases and J gave up 1 base; unmatched junction bases: 14. This CDR3 contains 17 residues. CDR3 amino acids: CASIQNAGEWGTDTQYF. CDR3 bases: TGTGCCAGCATCCAGAACGCGGGAGAATGGGGCACAGATACGCAGTATTTT.